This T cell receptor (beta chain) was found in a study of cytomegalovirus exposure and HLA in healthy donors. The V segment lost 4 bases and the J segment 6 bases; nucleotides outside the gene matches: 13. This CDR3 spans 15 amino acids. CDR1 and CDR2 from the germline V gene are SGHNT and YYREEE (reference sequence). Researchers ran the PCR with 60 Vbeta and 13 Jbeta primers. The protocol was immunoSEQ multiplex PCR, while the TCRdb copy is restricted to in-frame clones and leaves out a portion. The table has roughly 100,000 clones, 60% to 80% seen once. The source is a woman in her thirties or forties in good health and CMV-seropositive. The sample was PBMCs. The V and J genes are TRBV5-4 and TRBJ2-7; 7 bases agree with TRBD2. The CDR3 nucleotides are TGTGCCAGCAGCCCCAGCCCCCGCGGGAGAGGCGAGCAGTACTTC. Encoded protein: CASSPSPRGRGEQYF.